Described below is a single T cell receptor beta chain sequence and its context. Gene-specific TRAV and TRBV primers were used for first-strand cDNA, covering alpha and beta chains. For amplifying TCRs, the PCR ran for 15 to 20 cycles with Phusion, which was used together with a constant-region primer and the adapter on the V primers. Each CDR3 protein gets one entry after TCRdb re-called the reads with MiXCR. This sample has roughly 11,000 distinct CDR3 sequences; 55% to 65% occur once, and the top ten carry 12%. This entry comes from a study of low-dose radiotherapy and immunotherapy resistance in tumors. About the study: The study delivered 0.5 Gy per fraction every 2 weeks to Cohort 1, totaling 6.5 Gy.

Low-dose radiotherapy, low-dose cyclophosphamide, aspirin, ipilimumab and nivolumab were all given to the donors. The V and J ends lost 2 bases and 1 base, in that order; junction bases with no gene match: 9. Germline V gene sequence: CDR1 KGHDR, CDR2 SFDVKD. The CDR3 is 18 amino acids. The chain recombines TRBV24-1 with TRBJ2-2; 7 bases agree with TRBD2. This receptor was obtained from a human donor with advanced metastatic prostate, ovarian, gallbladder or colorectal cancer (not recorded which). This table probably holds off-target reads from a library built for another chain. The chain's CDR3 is CATSDSSPGRLNTGELFF. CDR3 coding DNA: TGTGCCACCAGTGATTCCTCTCCCGGGAGGTTGAACACCGGGGAGCTGTTTTTT.